Presented here are 28 T cell receptor beta chains from one specimen sequenced in a study of a mutant IDH1 vaccine in newly diagnosed glioma. TCRdb's table, derived via immunoSEQ multiplex PCR, lists solely in-frame clones and lacks some. The table has around 78,000 clones, approximately 85% seen once. For these TCRs, the target antigens are not known. The time point is: week 23, last vaccination. A single vaccine dose contained 300 ug of mutant IDH1 20-mer peptide, and topical imiquimod was used with it. Material: PBMCs, obtained from a glioma patient whose treatment included an IDH1 peptide vaccine. Receptors were obtained from a man aged 25 to 40 with glioma. Some clones in this sample may be carry-over from other donors' samples.

The chain employs TRBV6-4 and TRBJ2-2; 10 nucleotides line up with TRBD2. Germline CDR1 and CDR2: MRHNA and SNTAGT. The CDR3 covers 16 residues. V gave up 4 bases and J gave up 2 bases; unmatched junction bases: 4. This CDR3 is CASSVGLAANTGELFF. CDR3 DNA sequence: TGTGCCAGCAGTGTCGGACTAGCGGCTAACACCGGGGAGCTGTTTTTT.

The chain recombines TRBV2 with TRBJ1-4, with a tentative D call TRBD1 (5 bases). Germline-derived CDR1 and CDR2 are SNHLY and FYNNEI. The CDR3 is made up of 14 amino acids. V lost 8 bases and J 4 bases, leaving 14 bases between the germline ends. The CDR3 loop is CASARDGSNEKLFF. The CDR3 region has the DNA TGTGCCAGCGCGCGGGACGGAAGTAATGAAAAACTGTTTTTT.

This sequence joins TRBV6-1 and TRBJ1-1; D remains unclear. CDR1 MNHNS and CDR2 SASEGT come from the germline V gene. This CDR3 spans 14 amino acids. V gave up 4 bases and J gave up 5 bases, with 14 bases separating them. This CDR3 reads CASSAFGGRTEAFF. DNA of the CDR3: TGTGCCAGCAGTGCCTTCGGCGGGAGGACTGAAGCTTTCTTT.

V is TRBV14 and J is TRBJ1-6; D unclear. Germline V gene lookup returns CDR1 SGHDN and CDR2 FVKESK. CDR3 length: 14 amino acids. V dropped 1 base and J dropped 6 bases, with 7 bases sitting between them. Here the CDR3 reads CASSQGLANSPLHF. DNA of the CDR3: TGTGCCAGCAGCCAAGGTCTGGCTAATTCACCCCTCCACTTT.

The V and J genes are TRBV6-5 and TRBJ1-2; no clear D. The V gene's germline CDR1 is MNHEY and CDR2 SVGAGI. The CDR3 extends over 12 amino acids. V lost 6 bases, J lost 4 bases, and 9 bases lay in between. CDR3 nucleotides: TGTGCCAGCAGGGACCAAGGCTATGGCTACACCTTC. Protein: CASRDQGYGYTF.

The genes are TRBV28 and TRBJ1-5, with 8 nucleotides matching TRBD1. Germline CDR1 and CDR2: MDHEN and SYDVKM. V lost 8 bases and J lost 6; bases outside the gene matches: 9. CDR3 length: 14 amino acids. In nucleotides, the CDR3 is TGTGCCAGCGTACCTACAGGGGGTATTCAGCCCCAGCATTTT. This codes for CASVPTGGIQPQHF.

This clone was detected once. The rearrangement uses TRBV9 and TRBJ1-3, with D possibly TRBD1 on 5 matching bases. The V and J ends lost 4 bases and 7 bases respectively, with 15 bases between them. The germline V gene encodes CDR1 SGDLS and CDR2 YYNGEE. The CDR3 has 14 residues. This CDR3 is CASSPGESWNTIYF. The CDR3 DNA reads TGTGCCAGCAGCCCGGGGGAATCCTGGAACACCATATATTTT. The full variable domain, in which reference TRBV9 and TRBJ1-3 provide the parts outside the CDR3, is DSGVTQTPKHLITATGQRVTLRCSPRSGDLSVYWYQQSLDQGLQFLIQYYNGEERAKGNILERFSAQQFPDLHSELNLSSLELGDSALYFCASSPGESWNTIYFGEGSWLTVV.

This chain joins TRBV6-5 and TRBJ1-5; 7 bases map to TRBD1. Germline V lookup: CDR1 MNHEY, CDR2 SVGAGI. The CDR3 spans 13 residues. V trimming: 5 bases; J trimming: 6 bases; junction bases outside the gene matches: 4. CDR3 residues: CASSIDRAQPQHF. CDR3 nucleotides: TGTGCCAGCAGTATCGACAGGGCTCAGCCCCAGCATTTT.

CDR3 protein: CASSPTVENGYTF. The DNA for the CDR3 is TGTGCCAGCTCACCGACAGTAGAGAATGGCTACACCTTC. This chain links TRBV18 with TRBJ1-2, with D tentatively TRBD1 (5 bases). The V and J ends lost 3 bases and 6 bases respectively, with 11 bases between them. Germline V gene lookup returns CDR1 KGHSH and CDR2 LQKENI. The CDR3 runs to 13 residues.

J is TRBJ1-5 and V is TRBV6-6; the D gene is possibly TRBD1 (6 bases). Germline loops: CDR1 MNHNY, CDR2 SVGAGI (reference sequence). The CDR3 sequence is 13 residues long. Trimming stripped 5 bases from V and 8 bases from J, with 13 bases between. Here the CDR3 DNA reads TGTGCCAGCAGTGCTACAGGGAAAGAGCCCCAGCATTTT. It codes for CASSATGKEPQHF.

V usage is TRBV5-4 and J usage is TRBJ2-3; 7 nucleotides align to TRBD2. The CDR3 is 14 amino acids. Trimming at V came to 1 base and at J to 5 bases, leaving 4 bases not matched to a gene. The V gene's germline CDR1 is SGHNT and CDR2 YYREEE (reference sequence). The CDR3 DNA follows: TGTGCCAGCAGCTTGTCGGGGGGTCTAGATACGCAGTATTTT. It translates to CASSLSGGLDTQYF.

This chain links TRBV5-1 with TRBJ2-5, with D perhaps matching TRBD1 (5 bases). Germline lookup yields CDR1 SGHRS and CDR2 YFSETQ. The CDR3 covers 13 residues. V lost 0 bases to trimming and J lost 5 bases, with 8 bases between them. For the CDR3, the DNA is TGCGCCAGCAGCTTGGGGGGCCTGGAGACCCAGTACTTC. The encoded protein is CASSLGGLETQYF.

The chain carries TRBV7-2 and TRBJ1-5; no firm D call. V was pared by 1 base and J by 7 bases, with 11 bases between. This CDR3 region has 14 residues. Germline lookup yields CDR1 SGHTA and CDR2 FQGNSA. The chain's CDR3 is CASSLGRTVQPQHF. The CDR3 DNA is TGTGCCAGCAGCTTAGGAAGAACAGTCCAGCCCCAGCATTTT.

The V gene is TRBV19, the J gene TRBJ1-1; no reliable D call. Trimming stripped 6 bases from V and 4 bases from J, with 15 bases between. The CDR3 runs to 14 residues. Germline CDR1 reads LNHDA; CDR2 reads SQIVND (reference sequence). CDR3 sequence (DNA): TGTGCCAGTAGCTCTTGGGTGTTGCCCACTGAAGCTTTCTTT. Translation gives CASSSWVLPTEAFF.

The chain is built from TRBV15 and TRBJ1-6, with D possibly being TRBD1 (6 bases). This CDR3 region has 15 residues. Per the germline V gene, CDR1 is LNHNV and CDR2 is YYDKDF (reference sequence). Deletions cut 0 bases from V and 12 bases from J, with 15 bases between. The CDR3 here is CATSRDRGGLRPLHF. The CDR3 region has the DNA TGTGCCACCAGCAGAGATAGGGGGGGTTTGAGACCCCTCCACTTT.

This clone was counted a single time. J is TRBJ2-4 and V is TRBV5-6; D is unclear. There are 15 residues in the CDR3. Deletions cut 4 bases from V and 8 bases from J, with 19 bases between. The germline V gene has CDR1 SGHDT and CDR2 YYEEEE. For the CDR3, the DNA is TGTGCCAGCAGCGTGTCTGGCAGGTCGATACACATTCAGTACTTC. It is translated as CASSVSGRSIHIQYF. The entire variable domain, with the rest obtained from reference TRBV5-6 and TRBJ2-4, is as follows: DAGVTQSPTHLIKTRGQQVTLRCSPKSGHDTVSWYQQALGQGPQFIFQYYEEEERQRGNFPDRFSGHQFPNYSSELNVNALLLGDSALYLCASSVSGRSIHIQYFGAGTRLSVL.

The CDR3 is CASSLGGRGYEEQYF. The CDR3 DNA sequence: TGTGCCAGCAGCTTGGGCGGACGGGGCTATGAAGAGCAGTACTTC. V gene TRBV5-4 combines with J gene TRBJ2-7; D is perhaps TRBD1 or TRBD2 (5 bases each). V was shortened by 0 bases and J by 7 bases, with 17 bases between the two germline ends. This CDR3 region has 15 residues. Germline V gene data show CDR1 as SGHNT and CDR2 as YYREEE (reference sequence).

The V and J genes are TRBV7-9 and TRBJ2-3; D not certain. The CDR3 length is 13 residues. V shed 4 bases and J shed 5 bases, with 10 bases lying between them. Germline loops: CDR1 SEHNR, CDR2 FQNEAQ (reference sequence). This CDR3 is CASSSTRKDTQYF. CDR3 nucleotide sequence: TGTGCCAGCAGCTCCACAAGAAAAGATACGCAGTATTTT.

The gene calls are TRBV7-2 and TRBJ2-5; possible D gene TRBD2, 5 bases. In germline, CDR1 is SGHTA, CDR2 FQGNSA. This CDR3 has 15 residues. V lost 2 bases to trimming and J lost 2 bases, with 12 bases between them. CDR3: CASSLTGIGQETQYF. CDR3 nucleotides: TGTGCCAGCAGCTTAACGGGGATCGGGCAAGAGACCCAGTACTTC.

This chain joins TRBV29-1 and TRBJ2-7; the D call may be TRBD1 or TRBD2 (6 bases each). V lost 7 bases to trimming and J lost 6 bases, with 16 bases between them. This CDR3 has 12 amino acids. Germline V gene sequence: CDR1 SQVTM, CDR2 ANQGSEA. CDR3 DNA: TGCAGCGCCAGCAGGGGAGGAGGCGAGCAGTACTTC. As protein: CSASRGGGEQYF.

The chain is built from TRBV19 and TRBJ1-2; no reliable D call. The germline gives CDR1 LNHDA, CDR2 SQIVND (reference sequence). V lost 2 bases, J lost 4 bases, and 11 bases lay in between. The CDR3 has 14 amino acids. The CDR3 protein is CASSIFLSAYGYTF. The CDR3 region has the DNA TGTGCCAGTAGTATATTCCTGTCAGCCTATGGCTACACCTTC.

The rearrangement joins TRBV6-1 to TRBJ1-2; the match to TRBD1 covers 9 bases. CDR1 and CDR2 (germline): MNHNS, SASEGT. The J segment lost 3 bases and the V segment lost 0 bases, leaving 5 bases of the junction unmatched. The CDR3 consists of 16 residues. The CDR3 region has the DNA TGTGCCAGCAGTGAAGCGGGGACAGGGTTTTACTATGGCTACACCTTC. This translates into CASSEAGTGFYYGYTF.

The sample holds one count of this clone. The gene calls are TRBV9 and TRBJ1-2; 8 nucleotides line up with TRBD1. This CDR3 region has 16 residues. V was clipped by 0 bases and J by 0 bases; unmatched bases: 4. CDR1 SGDLS and CDR2 YYNGEE come from the germline V gene. DNA of the CDR3: TGTGCCAGCAGCGTAGGGACAGGGACAGCTAACTATGGCTACACCTTC. It translates to CASSVGTGTANYGYTF.

The J gene is TRBJ2-1, the V gene TRBV6-5; 8 bases agree with TRBD1. The CDR3 extends over 13 amino acids. Germline V CDR1 and CDR2: MNHEY, SVGAGI. The junction had 1 base not matched to a gene; V was cut back by 4 bases and J by 5 bases. The CDR3 sequence is CASSSTGDNEQFF. CDR3 sequence (DNA): TGTGCCAGCAGTTCGACAGGGGACAATGAGCAGTTCTTC.

The chain joins TRBV7-3 to TRBJ1-1; D is unresolved. Trimming left V 5 bases short and J 8 bases short, with 12 bases between. Germline loops: CDR1 SGHTA, CDR2 FQGTGA. The CDR3 has 12 amino acids. The CDR3 nucleotides read TGTGCCAGCAGCCAGACAATGCGGGAAGCTTTCTTT. It is translated as CASSQTMREAFF.

J is TRBJ2-5 and V is TRBV19, with 8 positions matching TRBD2. The CDR3 extends over 16 amino acids. Germline trimming cut 5 bases from V and 3 bases from J; bases unmatched to any gene: 11. Germline values: CDR1 LNHDA, CDR2 SQIVND (reference sequence). The CDR3, as DNA: TGTGCCAGTAGTCCTCTTCCCGGGGGGGTAAAAGAGACCCAGTACTTC. Protein sequence: CASSPLPGGVKETQYF.

The chain couples TRBV28 to TRBJ1-4; 11 bases match TRBD1. The germline gives CDR1 MDHEN, CDR2 SYDVKM. The CDR3 runs 15 residues. The V segment lost 3 bases and the J segment 8 bases; nucleotides outside the gene matches: 5. The CDR3 reads CASSLLGQGDEKLFF. The CDR3 nucleotides read TGTGCCAGCAGTTTGCTGGGACAGGGGGACGAAAAACTGTTTTTT. The variable domain in full, with the rest retrieved from reference TRBV28 and TRBJ1-4, is DVKVTQSSRYLVKRTGEKVFLECVQDMDHENMFWYRQDPGLGLRLIYFSYDVKMKEKGDIPEGYSVSREKKERFSLILESASTNQTSMYLCASSLLGQGDEKLFFGSGTQLSVL.

The chain combines TRBV29-1 with TRBJ2-7; D remains ambiguous. Deletions cut 2 bases from V and 6 bases from J, with 11 bases between. CDR1 is SQVTM and CDR2 is ANQGSEA in the germline V gene. The CDR3 extends over 12 amino acids. CDR3 protein: CSVESSGREQYF. As DNA, the CDR3 is TGCAGCGTTGAATCAAGTGGTCGCGAGCAGTACTTC.